This T cell receptor beta chain was observed in a study of T cells in Graves' hyperthyroidism and ophthalmopathy. In the ophthalmopathy cohort, Clinical Activity Score was at least 3, NOSPECS grade at least 4, and duration under 3 months. Extraction of PBMCs used under 13 ml of fresh peripheral blood. Authors of the study amplified TCR beta CDR3 regions from RNA transcripts. A first-round RT-PCR of the TCR CDR3 used the HTBI primer set. MiXCR, run by TCRdb on the multiplex PCR reads, gives a single entry per CDR3 protein. The repertoire includes 700,000 or so distinct CDR3 sequences, about 14% of them detected once, and around 12% sits in the top ten. V was shortened by 5 bases and J by 5 bases, with 18 bases between the two germline ends. CDR3 length: 15 amino acids. CDR1 and CDR2 (germline): LNHDA, SQIVND (reference sequence).

The specimen was blood. This TCR came from a woman aged 45 to 65 with Graves' ophthalmopathy. This chain uses TRBV19 with TRBJ2-5, with TRBD1 as a possible D gene (6 bases). For the CDR3, the DNA is TGTGCCAGTAGTCCATCGACAGGCCCTGGGGAGACCCAGTACTTC. Its translation is CASSPSTGPGETQYF.